The 25 T cell receptor beta chains in this list originate from one sample, sequenced in a study of blood T cell repertoires in COVID-19. Libraries were prepared by immunoSEQ multiplex PCR; TCRdb keeps only in-frame clonotypes and omits some of them. The sample has 200,000 to 300,000 clones, more than 70% seen once. The specimen sequenced was PBMCs or T cells enriched from blood (not recorded which). Receptors originate from a woman aged 45-60 years who had recovered from COVID-19.

The rearrangement uses TRBV19 and TRBJ2-5; the D is unclear. Looked up from germline, CDR1 is LNHDA and CDR2 is SQIVND (reference sequence). Trimming cost V 5 bases and J 2 bases, with 12 bases left between them. CDR3 size: 14 residues. The chain's CDR3 is CASSLFGDQETQYF. The CDR3 nucleotides read TGTGCCAGTAGTCTTTTCGGTGATCAAGAGACCCAGTACTTC.

The V and J genes are TRBV25-1 and TRBJ2-7; weak D call: TRBD1 (5 bases). V was trimmed by 6 bases and J by 3 bases, leaving 9 bases between them. CDR1 is MGHDK, CDR2 SYGVNS, per germline. This CDR3 region has 12 residues. CDR3 sequence (DNA): TGTGCCAGCAGCGACAGAAACTACGAGCAGTACTTC. Protein product: CASSDRNYEQYF.

This rearrangement joins TRBV5-1 to TRBJ2-3, with D unclear. V was cut by 2 bases and J by 0 bases, with 4 bases left in between. This CDR3 is 13 amino acids long. CDR1 and CDR2 (germline): SGHRS, YFSETQ. CDR3 loop: CASSLQSTDTQYF. The CDR3 coding sequence is TGCGCCAGCAGCTTACAAAGCACAGATACGCAGTATTTT.

The V call is TRBV4-1, the J call TRBJ2-7; D is possibly TRBD1 (5 bases). Trimming removed 3 bases at V and 1 base at J, with 13 bases between. CDR3 length: 15 residues. Germline V gene data show CDR1 as MGHRA and CDR2 as YSYEKL. For the CDR3, the DNA is TGCGCCAGCAGCCACGTGGACACCCGTTCCTACGAGCAGTACTTC. Protein product: CASSHVDTRSYEQYF.

The chain joins TRBV7-2 to TRBJ1-1; 8 nucleotides align to TRBD1. The CDR3 has 14 amino acids. J lost 1 base, V lost 3 bases, and 1 base had no gene match. Germline CDR1 and CDR2: SGHTA and FQGNSA. The CDR3 is CASSFGQGNTEAFF. CDR3 coding DNA: TGTGCCAGCAGCTTCGGACAGGGGAACACTGAAGCTTTCTTT.

This chain links TRBV5-4 with TRBJ2-2; 7 nucleotides align to TRBD1. The V gene end was trimmed by 4 bases and the J gene end by 0 bases; junction bases not matched to a gene: 6. The CDR3 is made up of 16 amino acids. Germline V gives CDR1 SGHNT, CDR2 YYREEE (reference sequence). The CDR3 is CASSTRQGSNTGELFF. DNA for the CDR3: TGTGCCAGCAGCACTAGACAGGGCTCGAACACCGGGGAGCTGTTTTTT.

This chain connects TRBV7-9 to TRBJ1-2, with 8 bases matching TRBD1. Trimming removed 4 bases from V and 4 bases from J; junction bases left unmatched: 8. Germline loops: CDR1 SEHNR, CDR2 FQNEAQ (reference sequence). The CDR3 runs to 15 residues. The CDR3 DNA sequence: TGTGCCAGCAGCTCGTGGACAGGGTTATCCTATGGCTACACCTTC. This codes for CASSSWTGLSYGYTF.

The chain uses TRBV2 and TRBJ2-2; 16 bases are a match to TRBD2. Losses at the gene ends were 5 bases for V and 7 bases for J; bases not matched to a gene: 4. Germline CDR1 is SNHLY and CDR2 is FYNNEI. The CDR3 runs to 16 residues. CDR3 region: CASSKGTSGRVGELFF. CDR3 nucleotides: TGTGCCAGCAGTAAAGGGACTAGCGGGAGGGTCGGGGAGCTGTTTTTT.

J is TRBJ1-5 and V is TRBV12-3 or TRBV12-4; D is undetermined. The CDR3 is made up of 13 amino acids. V was trimmed by 5 bases and J by 0 bases, leaving 5 bases between them. The CDR3 DNA follows: TGTGCCAGCAGTATTCATAGCAATCAGCCCCAGCATTTT. Translating it yields CASSIHSNQPQHF.

This rearrangement joins TRBV30 to TRBJ1-5; perhaps TRBD1 as D (6 bases). Germline CDR1 GTSNPN, CDR2 SVGIG (reference sequence). The CDR3 extends over 13 amino acids. V lost 2 bases to trimming and J lost 5 bases, with 10 bases between them. The chain's CDR3 is CAWSNREHQPQHF. The CDR3 nucleotides read TGTGCCTGGAGTAACAGGGAGCATCAGCCCCAGCATTTT.

This chain joins TRBV29-1 and TRBJ1-6; D might be TRBD1 (5 bases). Trimming removed 7 bases from V and 10 bases from J, with 14 bases in between. Looked up from germline, CDR1 is SQVTM and CDR2 is ANQGSEA. The CDR3 spans 12 residues. The CDR3 region has the DNA TGCAGCGGACAGCGTAGGCAGTCACCCCTCCACTTT. It is translated as CSGQRRQSPLHF. The variable domain in full, with the rest retrieved from reference TRBV29-1 and TRBJ1-6, is SAVISQKPSRDICQRGTSLTIQCQVDSQVTMMFWYRQQPGQSLTLIATANQGSEATYESGFVIDKFPISRPNLTFSTLTVSNMSPEDSSIYLCSGQRRQSPLHFGNGTRLTVT.

The CDR3 is CASSTSNTGELFF. The CDR3 DNA follows: TGTGCCAGCAGTACCAGTAACACCGGGGAGCTGTTTTTT. J is TRBJ2-2 and V is TRBV6-5; D remains unclear. The germline V and J ends were trimmed by 5 bases and 2 bases, with 6 bases remaining between them. CDR3 length: 13 amino acids. Germline-derived CDR1 and CDR2 are MNHEY and SVGAGI.

The genes are TRBV28 and TRBJ1-5; TRBD1 matches 8 bases. The CDR3 extends over 16 amino acids. Per the germline V gene, CDR1 is MDHEN and CDR2 is SYDVKM. With 2 bases clipped from V and 10 bases from J, the junction kept 13 bases outside the gene matches. CDR3 sequence reads: CASSLPVAGGRQPQHF. In DNA, the CDR3 is TGTGCCAGCAGTTTACCCGTGGCAGGGGGCCGGCAACCCCAGCATTTT.

This clone was detected a few times. The J gene is TRBJ2-3, the V gene TRBV24-1; 12 bases are shared with TRBD2. The V segment lost 0 bases and the J segment 2 bases; nucleotides outside the gene matches: 5. CDR3 length: 18 amino acids. Germline V gives CDR1 KGHDR, CDR2 SFDVKD. The CDR3 DNA reads as TGTGCCACCAGTGATTTGGACACTAGCGGGGGGCTCACAGATACGCAGTATTTT. Protein: CATSDLDTSGGLTDTQYF.

The chain couples TRBV4-1 to TRBJ2-1; the D gene is possibly TRBD2 (5 bases). Looked up from germline, CDR1 is MGHRA and CDR2 is YSYEKL. Trimming pared 5 bases from V and 4 bases from J, leaving 12 bases between. This CDR3 is built from 14 residues. The CDR3 loop reads CASSGKRAYNEQFF. The CDR3 DNA is TGCGCCAGCAGCGGGAAGAGGGCATACAATGAGCAGTTCTTC.

This chain uses TRBV7-3 with TRBJ2-1; D not certain. The CDR3 length is 13 residues. The ends were cut back, 5 bases at V and 8 bases at J, with 13 bases in the middle. In germline, CDR1 is SGHTA, CDR2 FQGTGA. Here the CDR3 reads CASSRLILDEQFF. The DNA for the CDR3 is TGTGCCAGCAGCAGACTGATATTGGATGAGCAGTTCTTC.

The gene calls are TRBV15 and TRBJ2-1; unclear D gene. Trimming cost V 1 base and J 7 bases, with 14 bases left between them. The CDR3 sequence is 15 residues long. In germline, CDR1 is LNHNV, CDR2 YYDKDF (reference sequence). CDR3 region: CATSRGRSLWNEQFF. DNA for the CDR3: TGTGCCACCAGCAGAGGACGTAGCCTCTGGAATGAGCAGTTCTTC.

The gene calls are TRBV6-1 and TRBJ1-4; tentatively, D is TRBD1 (6 bases). Trimming took 2 bases from V and 7 from J, leaving 14 bases between them. The V gene's germline CDR1 is MNHNS and CDR2 SASEGT. This CDR3 is built from 15 residues. The CDR3 region has the DNA TGTGCCAGCAGTGAATCAGGGGCAGGGGTTGAAAAACTGTTTTTT. This codes for CASSESGAGVEKLFF.

The chain employs TRBV4-3 and TRBJ2-6, with a possible D match to TRBD2 (6 bases). V was clipped by 0 bases and J by 2 bases, with 11 bases between them. The CDR3 loop spans 17 amino acids. Germline CDR1 and CDR2: LGHNA and YSLEER. In nucleotides, the CDR3 is TGCGCCAGCAGCCAAGAATCTGGAGGGGCTGGGGCCAACGTCCTGACTTTC. It translates to CASSQESGGAGANVLTF.

This rearrangement joins TRBV19 to TRBJ1-6; no clear D gene. Trimming took off 3 bases at V and 6 bases at J, with 15 bases between the two ends. The germline gives CDR1 LNHDA, CDR2 SQIVND (reference sequence). CDR3 length: 16 amino acids. CDR3: CASSIVRNTFNSPLHF. DNA for the CDR3: TGTGCCAGTAGTATTGTGCGGAATACATTTAATTCACCCCTCCACTTT.

The chain couples TRBV18 to TRBJ2-1, with a possible D match to TRBD2 (6 bases). The ends were cut back, 3 bases at V and 10 bases at J, with 25 bases in the middle. Germline V CDR1 and CDR2: KGHSH, LQKENI. The CDR3 is 17 amino acids. The CDR3 DNA follows: TGTGCCAGCTCACCCCCTAACTGGAGGGAGAGGTCCGGGGAGCAGTTCTTC. It is translated as CASSPPNWRERSGEQFF.

The rearrangement joins TRBV11-2 to TRBJ2-5; 8 nucleotides match TRBD1. Looked up from germline, CDR1 is SGHAT and CDR2 is FQNNGV. V lost 3 bases to trimming and J lost 5 bases; unmatched junction nucleotides: 8. The CDR3 loop spans 15 amino acids. CDR3 sequence reads: CASSFGQGLGETQYF. CDR3 sequence (DNA): TGTGCCAGCAGCTTCGGACAGGGCCTCGGGGAGACCCAGTACTTC.

The chain carries TRBV10-3 and TRBJ1-1; 7 positions agree with TRBD1. Germline CDR1 ENHRY, CDR2 SYGVKD. The CDR3 consists of 14 residues. V trimming: 2 bases; J trimming: 4 bases; junction bases outside the gene matches: 4. CDR3 nucleotides: TGTGCCATCAGTGAGCCAGACAGGGTCACTGAAGCTTTCTTT. This encodes CAISEPDRVTEAFF.

This clone was counted between two and nine times. The chain joins TRBV9 to TRBJ2-2; D might be TRBD2 (6 bases). Germline CDR1 reads SGDLS; CDR2 reads YYNGEE. V was pared by 0 bases and J by 9 bases, with 15 bases between. This CDR3 region has 15 residues. CDR3: CASSVDPGVLRELFF. CDR3 coding DNA: TGTGCCAGCAGCGTAGATCCGGGAGTGCTTCGGGAGCTGTTTTTT.

V gene TRBV2 combines with J gene TRBJ1-5, with 9 bases matching TRBD1. This CDR3 has 17 amino acids. The J segment lost 0 bases and the V segment lost 7 bases, leaving 10 bases of the junction unmatched. Germline CDR1 is SNHLY and CDR2 is FYNNEI. CDR3 DNA sequence: TGTGCCAGCAACAGGGGGCCGGACAGCAATAGCAATCAGCCCCAGCATTTT. The encoded protein is CASNRGPDSNSNQPQHF.